The rows below give T cell receptor beta chains drawn from one sample of a study of Graves' ophthalmopathy and Graves' hyperthyroidism. TCRdb reanalysed the multiplex PCR reads using MiXCR and keeps one entry per CDR3 protein. Altogether approximately 330,000 distinct CDR3 sequences are present, 15% to 20% being singletons, with the ten largest covering 9% to 15%. The sample consisted of peripheral blood. All receptors come from an adult man with Graves' ophthalmopathy. Both conserved end residues are part of each CDR3. The order of the fields is D gene, V gene, clone size, J gene, CDR3 length, CDR3 DNA, CDR3 protein. A D gene is named only where the DNA matches it firmly. Expanded clones get a size class; other rows say once, few or many, or leave the size out.

D: .
V: TRBV6-2/TRBV6-3
size: many
J: TRBJ1-2
length: 12
DNA: TGTGCCAGCAGTCCCGGACTCTATGGCTACACCTTC
CDR3: CASSPGLYGYTF

D: .
V: TRBV30
size: many
J: TRBJ2-7
length: 14
DNA: TGTGCCTGGAAGTGGGGCTCAAACTCCTACGAGCAGTACTTC
CDR3: CAWKWGSNSYEQYF

D: .
V: TRBV11-3
size: many
J: TRBJ1-1
length: 14
DNA: TGTGCCAGCAGCTTAGCAGCAGGGTCACCTGAAGCTTTCTTT
CDR3: CASSLAAGSPEAFF

D: TRBD1
V: TRBV2
size: many
J: TRBJ2-7
length: 15
DNA: TGTGCCAGCAGTCCCTTACAGGGGGCCCCCTACGAGCAGTACTTC
CDR3: CASSPLQGAPYEQYF

D: TRBD1
V: TRBV20-1
size: many
J: TRBJ1-1
length: 16
DNA: TGCAGTGCTAGAGATGAATCGGGCACAGGGGTTGGTGAAGCTTTCTTT
CDR3: CSARDESGTGVGEAFF

D: .
V: TRBV5-1
size: many
J: TRBJ1-1
length: 16
DNA: TGCGCCAGCAGCCCAACGGGACGGCAAATGAACACTGAAGCTTTCTTT
CDR3: CASSPTGRQMNTEAFF

D: .
V: TRBV19
size: many
J: TRBJ1-1
length: 14
DNA: TGTGCCAGCCGGAGGGAAGTAAGGAACACTGAAGCTTTCTTT
CDR3: CASRREVRNTEAFF

D: .
V: TRBV6-1
size: many
J: TRBJ2-2
length: 15
DNA: TGTGCCAGCAGGAACCGACAGGCGGGCACCGGGGAGCTGTTTTTT
CDR3: CASRNRQAGTGELFF

D: .
V: TRBV6-1
size: many
J: TRBJ2-7
length: 15
DNA: TGTGCCAGCAGTGAAGAACCAGGAGGGTGGTACGAGCAGTACTTC
CDR3: CASSEEPGGWYEQYF

D: .
V: TRBV30
size: many
J: TRBJ2-5
length: 14
DNA: TGTGCCTGGAGTGTAAGGGGCTGGGGAGAGACCCAGTACTTC
CDR3: CAWSVRGWGETQYF

D: TRBD2
V: TRBV11-1
size: many
J: TRBJ2-7
length: 16
DNA: TGTGCCAGCAGCCGTACTAGCGGGGACCTCCCCTACGAGCAGTACTTC
CDR3: CASSRTSGDLPYEQYF

D: TRBD1
V: TRBV7-9
size: many
J: TRBJ1-1
length: 15
DNA: TGTGCCAGCAGCGCTGAGCAGGGGGCAGGCACTGAAGCTTTCTTT
CDR3: CASSAEQGAGTEAFF

D: .
V: TRBV20-1
size: many
J: TRBJ1-1
length: 13
DNA: TGCAGTGCCTACGAGGGGCAAGGCACTGAAGCTTTCTTT
CDR3: CSAYEGQGTEAFF

D: .
V: TRBV28
size: .
J: TRBJ1-5
length: 15
DNA: TGTGCCAGCACCTACTCCCCGGGCGGGGATCAGCCCCAGCATTTT
CDR3: CASTYSPGGDQPQHF